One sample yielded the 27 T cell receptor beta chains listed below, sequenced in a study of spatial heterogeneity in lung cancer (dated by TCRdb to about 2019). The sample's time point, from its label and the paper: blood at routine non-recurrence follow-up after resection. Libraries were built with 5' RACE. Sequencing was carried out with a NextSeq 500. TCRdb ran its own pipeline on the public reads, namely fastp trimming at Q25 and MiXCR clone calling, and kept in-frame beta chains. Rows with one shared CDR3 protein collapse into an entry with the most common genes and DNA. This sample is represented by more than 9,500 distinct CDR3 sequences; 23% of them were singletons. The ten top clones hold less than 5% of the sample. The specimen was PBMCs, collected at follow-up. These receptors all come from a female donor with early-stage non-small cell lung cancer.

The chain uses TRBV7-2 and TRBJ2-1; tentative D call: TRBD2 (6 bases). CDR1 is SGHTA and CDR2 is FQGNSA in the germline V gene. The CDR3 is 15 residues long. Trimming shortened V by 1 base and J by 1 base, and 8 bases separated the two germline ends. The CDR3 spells CASSLVGGSYNEQFF. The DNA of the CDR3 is TGTGCCAGCAGCTTAGTGGGAGGATCCTACAATGAGCAGTTCTTC.

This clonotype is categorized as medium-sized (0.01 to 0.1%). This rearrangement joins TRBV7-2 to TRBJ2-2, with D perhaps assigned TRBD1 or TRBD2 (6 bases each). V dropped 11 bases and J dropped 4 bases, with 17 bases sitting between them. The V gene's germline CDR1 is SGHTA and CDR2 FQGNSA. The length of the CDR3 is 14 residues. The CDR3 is CAGGQRAGTGELFF. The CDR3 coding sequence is TGTGCCGGGGGCCAGCGGGCTGGCACCGGGGAGCTGTTTTTT.

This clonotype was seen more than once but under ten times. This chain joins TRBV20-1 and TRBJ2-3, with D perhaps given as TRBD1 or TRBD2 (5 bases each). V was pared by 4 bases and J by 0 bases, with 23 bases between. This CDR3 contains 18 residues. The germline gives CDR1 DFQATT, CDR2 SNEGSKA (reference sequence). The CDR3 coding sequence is TGCAGTGCTAAAAACTTGGACACGACTACCACTAGCACAGATACGCAGTATTTT. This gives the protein CSAKNLDTTTTSTDTQYF.

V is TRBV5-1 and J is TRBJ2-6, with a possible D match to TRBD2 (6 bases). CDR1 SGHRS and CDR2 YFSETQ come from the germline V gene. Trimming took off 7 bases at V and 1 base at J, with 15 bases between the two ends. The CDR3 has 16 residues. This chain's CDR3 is CASATGVRSGANVLTF. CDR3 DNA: TGCGCCAGCGCCACGGGAGTTCGGTCTGGGGCCAACGTCCTGACTTTC.

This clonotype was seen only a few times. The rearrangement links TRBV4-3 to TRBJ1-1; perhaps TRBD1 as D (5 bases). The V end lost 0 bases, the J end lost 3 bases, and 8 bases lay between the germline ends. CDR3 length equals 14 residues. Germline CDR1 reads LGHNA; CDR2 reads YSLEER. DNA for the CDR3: TGCGCCAGCAGCCAAGACATCAGGGACACTGAAGCTTTCTTT. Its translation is CASSQDIRDTEAFF.

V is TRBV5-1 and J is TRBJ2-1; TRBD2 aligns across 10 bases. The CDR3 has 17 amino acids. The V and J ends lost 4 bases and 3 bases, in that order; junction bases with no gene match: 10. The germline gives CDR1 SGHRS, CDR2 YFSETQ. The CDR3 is CASSAGASGSFYNEQFF. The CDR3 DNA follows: TGCGCCAGCAGCGCCGGGGCTAGCGGGAGTTTCTACAATGAGCAGTTCTTC.

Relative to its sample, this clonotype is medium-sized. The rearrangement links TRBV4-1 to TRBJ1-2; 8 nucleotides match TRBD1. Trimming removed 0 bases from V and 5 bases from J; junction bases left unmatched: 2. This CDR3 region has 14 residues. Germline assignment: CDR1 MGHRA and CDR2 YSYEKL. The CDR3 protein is CASSQETGDYGYTF. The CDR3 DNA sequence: TGCGCCAGCAGCCAAGAGACAGGGGATTATGGCTACACCTTC.

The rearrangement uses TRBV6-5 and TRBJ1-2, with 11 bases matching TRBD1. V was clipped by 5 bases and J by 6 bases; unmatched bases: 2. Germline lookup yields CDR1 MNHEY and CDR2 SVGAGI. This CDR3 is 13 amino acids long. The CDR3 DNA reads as TGTGCCAGCAGTAAGGGACAGGGGGATGGCTACACCTTC. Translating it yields CASSKGQGDGYTF.

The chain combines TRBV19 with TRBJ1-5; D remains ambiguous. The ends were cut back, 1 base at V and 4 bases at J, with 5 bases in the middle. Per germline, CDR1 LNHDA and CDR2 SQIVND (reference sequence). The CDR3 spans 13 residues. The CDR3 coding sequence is TGTGCCAGTAGTATAGGGGTAAATCAGCCCCAGCATTTT. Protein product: CASSIGVNQPQHF.

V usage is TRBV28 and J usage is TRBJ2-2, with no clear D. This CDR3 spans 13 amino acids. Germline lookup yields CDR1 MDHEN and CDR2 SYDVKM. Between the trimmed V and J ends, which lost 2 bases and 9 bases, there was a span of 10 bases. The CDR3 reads CASSLTDQRELFF. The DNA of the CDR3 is TGTGCCAGCAGTTTAACGGACCAGCGGGAGCTGTTTTTT. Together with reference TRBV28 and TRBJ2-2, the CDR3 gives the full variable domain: DVKVTQSSRYLVKRTGEKVFLECVQDMDHENMFWYRQDPGLGLRLIYFSYDVKMKEKGDIPEGYSVSREKKERFSLILESASTNQTSMYLCASSLTDQRELFFGEGSRLTVL.

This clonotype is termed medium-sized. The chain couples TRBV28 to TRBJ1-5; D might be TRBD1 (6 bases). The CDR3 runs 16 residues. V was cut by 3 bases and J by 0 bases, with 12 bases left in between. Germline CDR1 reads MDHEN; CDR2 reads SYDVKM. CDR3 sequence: CASSFIAGDSNQPQHF. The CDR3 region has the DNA TGTGCCAGCAGTTTTATCGCAGGGGATAGCAATCAGCCCCAGCATTTT.

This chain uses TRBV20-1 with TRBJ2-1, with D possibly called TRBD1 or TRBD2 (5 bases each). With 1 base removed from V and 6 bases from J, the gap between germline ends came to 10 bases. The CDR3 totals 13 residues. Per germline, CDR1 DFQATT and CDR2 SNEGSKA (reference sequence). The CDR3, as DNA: TGCAGTGCTAGAGGTTGGGGGAGCAATGAGCAGTTCTTC. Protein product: CSARGWGSNEQFF.

DNA for the CDR3: TGTGCCAGCAGTCGGCGACGGACCGACTATAATTCACCCCTCCACTTT. The encoded protein is CASSRRRTDYNSPLHF. V and J are TRBV6-2 or TRBV6-3 and TRBJ1-6; D uncertain. Germline CDR1 MNHEY, CDR2 SVGEGT. The germline V and J ends were trimmed by 5 bases and 3 bases, with 14 bases remaining between them. The CDR3 is made up of 16 amino acids.

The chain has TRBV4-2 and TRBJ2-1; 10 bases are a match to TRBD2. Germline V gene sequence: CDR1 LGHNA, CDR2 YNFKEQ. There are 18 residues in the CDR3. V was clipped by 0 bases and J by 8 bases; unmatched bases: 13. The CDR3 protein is CASSQEVGASGSPHEQFF. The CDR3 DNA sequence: TGTGCCAGCAGCCAAGAGGTAGGGGCTAGCGGGAGCCCCCATGAGCAGTTCTTC.

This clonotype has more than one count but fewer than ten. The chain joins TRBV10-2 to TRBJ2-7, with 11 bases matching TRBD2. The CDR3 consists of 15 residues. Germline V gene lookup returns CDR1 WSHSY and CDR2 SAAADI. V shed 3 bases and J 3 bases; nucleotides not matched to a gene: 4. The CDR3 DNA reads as TGCGCCAGCAGTGAAACTAGCGGGAGTAACTACGAGCAGTACTTC. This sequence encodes CASSETSGSNYEQYF.

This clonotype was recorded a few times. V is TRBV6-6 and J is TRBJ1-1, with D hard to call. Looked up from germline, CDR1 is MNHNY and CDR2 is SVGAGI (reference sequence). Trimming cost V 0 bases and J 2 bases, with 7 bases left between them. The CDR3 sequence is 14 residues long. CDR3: CASSYSPPNTEAFF. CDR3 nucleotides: TGTGCCAGCAGTTACTCCCCCCCCAACACTGAAGCTTTCTTT.

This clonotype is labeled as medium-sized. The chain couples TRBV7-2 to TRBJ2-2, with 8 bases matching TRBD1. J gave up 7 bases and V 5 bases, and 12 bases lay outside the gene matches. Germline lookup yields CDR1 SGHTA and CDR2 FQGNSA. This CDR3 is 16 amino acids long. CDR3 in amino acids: CASSPHAQGAGGELFF. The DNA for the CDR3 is TGTGCCAGCAGCCCACACGCGCAGGGGGCGGGCGGGGAGCTGTTTTTT.

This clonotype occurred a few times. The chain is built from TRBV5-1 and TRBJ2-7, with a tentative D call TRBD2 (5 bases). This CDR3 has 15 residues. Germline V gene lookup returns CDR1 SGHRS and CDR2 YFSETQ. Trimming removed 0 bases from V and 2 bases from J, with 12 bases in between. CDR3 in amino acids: CASSLASSRAYEQYF. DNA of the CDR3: TGCGCCAGCAGCTTGGCGAGTTCGAGGGCCTACGAGCAGTACTTC. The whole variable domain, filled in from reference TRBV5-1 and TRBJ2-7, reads KAGVTQTPRYLIKTRGQQVTLSCSPISGHRSVSWYQQTPGQGLQFLFEYFSETQRNKGNFPGRFSGRQFSNSRSEMNVSTLELGDSALYLCASSLASSRAYEQYFGPGTRLTVT.

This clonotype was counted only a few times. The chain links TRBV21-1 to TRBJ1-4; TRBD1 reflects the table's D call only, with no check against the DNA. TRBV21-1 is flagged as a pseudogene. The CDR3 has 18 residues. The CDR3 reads CASSKVGTGELGWEKLFF. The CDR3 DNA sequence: TGTGCCAGCAGCAAAGTAGGGACAGGAGAACTCGGTTGGGAAAAACTGTTTTTT.

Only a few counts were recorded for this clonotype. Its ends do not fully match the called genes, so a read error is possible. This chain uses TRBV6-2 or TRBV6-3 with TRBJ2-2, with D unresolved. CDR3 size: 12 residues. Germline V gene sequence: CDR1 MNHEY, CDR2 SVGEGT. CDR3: CASRYYTGELFF. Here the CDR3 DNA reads TGTGCCAGCCGTTACTATACCGGGGAGCTGTTTTTT.

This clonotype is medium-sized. CDR3 in DNA: TGTGCCAGCAGCTCTCGGACAGTTTTAAACATTCAGTACTTC. It is translated as CASSSRTVLNIQYF. The chain joins TRBV11-2 to TRBJ2-4; tentative D call: TRBD1 (6 bases). This CDR3 contains 14 residues. V lost 4 bases and J 6 bases, leaving 13 bases between the germline ends. Per the germline V gene, CDR1 is SGHAT and CDR2 is FQNNGV.

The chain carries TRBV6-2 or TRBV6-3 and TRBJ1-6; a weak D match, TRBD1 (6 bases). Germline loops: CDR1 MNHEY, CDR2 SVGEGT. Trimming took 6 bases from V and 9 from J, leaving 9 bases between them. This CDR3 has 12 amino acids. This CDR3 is CASRGHPSPLHF. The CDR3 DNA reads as TGTGCCAGCAGGGGACATCCTTCACCCCTCCACTTT.

Written as DNA, the CDR3 is TGCGCCAGCAGCCCAGACAGGACCGAAGCTTTCTTT. Translated: CASSPDRTEAFF. The chain employs TRBV5-1 and TRBJ1-1; tentatively, D is TRBD1 (6 bases). The CDR3 is made up of 12 amino acids. Germline-derived CDR1 and CDR2 are SGHRS and YFSETQ. Trimming stripped 4 bases from V and 8 bases from J, with 12 bases between.

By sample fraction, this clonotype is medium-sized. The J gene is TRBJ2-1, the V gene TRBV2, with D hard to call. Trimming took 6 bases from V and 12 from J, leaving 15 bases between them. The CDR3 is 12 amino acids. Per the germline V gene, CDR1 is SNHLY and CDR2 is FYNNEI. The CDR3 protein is CASSLDLFRQFF. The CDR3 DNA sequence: TGTGCCAGCAGCCTCGATCTTTTCCGGCAGTTCTTC.

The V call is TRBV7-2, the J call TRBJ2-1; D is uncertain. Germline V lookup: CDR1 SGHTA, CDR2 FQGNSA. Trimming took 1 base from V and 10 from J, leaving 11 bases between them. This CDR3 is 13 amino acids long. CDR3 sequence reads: CASSLERVWEQFF. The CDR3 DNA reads TGTGCCAGCAGCTTAGAAAGGGTTTGGGAGCAGTTCTTC.

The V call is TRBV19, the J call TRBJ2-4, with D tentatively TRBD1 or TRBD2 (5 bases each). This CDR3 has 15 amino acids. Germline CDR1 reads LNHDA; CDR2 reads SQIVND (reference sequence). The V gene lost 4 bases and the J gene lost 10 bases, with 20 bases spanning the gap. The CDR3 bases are TGTGCCAGTAGTAGGAGATCGACCGCAGAGGGGATTCAGTACTTC. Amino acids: CASSRRSTAEGIQYF.

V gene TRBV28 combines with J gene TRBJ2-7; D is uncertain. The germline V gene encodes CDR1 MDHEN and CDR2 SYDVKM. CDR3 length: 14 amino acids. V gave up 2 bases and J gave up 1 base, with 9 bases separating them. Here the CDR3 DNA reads TGTGCCAGCAGTTTAACCGGGCGATCCTACGAGCAGTACTTC. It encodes CASSLTGRSYEQYF. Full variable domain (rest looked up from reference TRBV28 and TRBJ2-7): DVKVTQSSRYLVKRTGEKVFLECVQDMDHENMFWYRQDPGLGLRLIYFSYDVKMKEKGDIPEGYSVSREKKERFSLILESASTNQTSMYLCASSLTGRSYEQYFGPGTRLTVT.